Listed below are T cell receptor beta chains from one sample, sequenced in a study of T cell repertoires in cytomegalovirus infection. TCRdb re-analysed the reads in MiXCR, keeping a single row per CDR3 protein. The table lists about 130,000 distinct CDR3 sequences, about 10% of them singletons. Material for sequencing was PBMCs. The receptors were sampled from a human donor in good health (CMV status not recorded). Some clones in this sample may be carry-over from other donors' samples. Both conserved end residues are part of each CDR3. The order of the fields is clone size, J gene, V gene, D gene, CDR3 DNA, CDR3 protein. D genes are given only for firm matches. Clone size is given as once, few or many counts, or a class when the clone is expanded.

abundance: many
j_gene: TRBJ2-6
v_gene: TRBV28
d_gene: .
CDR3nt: TGTGCCAGCAGTCCCCGCACCGGGACGGCCCGAGTCCTGACTTTC
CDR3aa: CASSPRTGTARVLTF

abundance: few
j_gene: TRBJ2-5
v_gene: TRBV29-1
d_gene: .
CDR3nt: TGCAGCGTTGAATTCCGGGGACCCGGAGAGACCCAGTACTTC
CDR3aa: CSVEFRGPGETQYF

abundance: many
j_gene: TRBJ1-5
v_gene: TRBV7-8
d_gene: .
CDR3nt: TGTGCCAGCAGCTCTAACGCGGGGGGTCTCAATCAGCCCCAGCATTTT
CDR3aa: CASSSNAGGLNQPQHF

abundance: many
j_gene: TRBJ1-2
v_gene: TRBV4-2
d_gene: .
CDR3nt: TGTGCCAGCAGCCAAGAGCGAGTGTTCTATGGCTACACCTTC
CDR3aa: CASSQERVFYGYTF

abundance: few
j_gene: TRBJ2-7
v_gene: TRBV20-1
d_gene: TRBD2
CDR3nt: TGCAGTGCGGCGGGGGACTTCTACGAGCAGTACTTC
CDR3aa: CSAAGDFYEQYF

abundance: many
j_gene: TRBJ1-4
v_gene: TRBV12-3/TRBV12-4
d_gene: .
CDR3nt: TGTGCCAGCAGCCGAGGGACGAGTGAAAAACTGTTTTTT
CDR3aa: CASSRGTSEKLFF

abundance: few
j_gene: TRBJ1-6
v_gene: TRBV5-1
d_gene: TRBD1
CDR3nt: TGCGCCAGCAGCCACGGACAGGCCTATAATTCACCCCTCCACTTT
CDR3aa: CASSHGQAYNSPLHF

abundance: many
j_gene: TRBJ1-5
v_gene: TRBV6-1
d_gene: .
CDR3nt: TGTGCCAGCCATTGGGCGGCGCGGGATCAGCCCCAGCATTTT
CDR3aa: CASHWAARDQPQHF

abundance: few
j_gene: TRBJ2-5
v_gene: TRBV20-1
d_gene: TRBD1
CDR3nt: TGCAGTGCTAGCACAGGGGTGGAGACCCAGTACTTC
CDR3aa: CSASTGVETQYF

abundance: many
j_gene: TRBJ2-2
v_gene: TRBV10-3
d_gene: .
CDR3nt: TGTGCCACCCCCAAAGGGATAGGGGACACCGGGGAGCTGTTTTTT
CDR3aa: CATPKGIGDTGELFF